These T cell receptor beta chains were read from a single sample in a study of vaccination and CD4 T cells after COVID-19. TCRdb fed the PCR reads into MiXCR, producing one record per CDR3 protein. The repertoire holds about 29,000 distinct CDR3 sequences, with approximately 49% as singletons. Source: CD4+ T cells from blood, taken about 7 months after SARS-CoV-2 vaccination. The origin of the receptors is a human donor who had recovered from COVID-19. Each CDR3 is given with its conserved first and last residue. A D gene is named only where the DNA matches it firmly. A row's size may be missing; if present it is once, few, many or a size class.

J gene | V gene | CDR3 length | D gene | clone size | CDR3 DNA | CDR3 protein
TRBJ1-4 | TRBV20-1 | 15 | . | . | TGCAGTGCAGAGGACAGTGATCCAACTAATGAAAAACTGTTTTTT | CSAEDSDPTNEKLFF
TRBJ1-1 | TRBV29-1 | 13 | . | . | TGCAGCATTTTCCGGGACAAGAACACTGAAGCTTTCTTT | CSIFRDKNTEAFF
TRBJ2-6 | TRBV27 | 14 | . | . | TGTGCCAGCAGTTTTTCGGCTGGGGCCAACGTCCTGACTTTC | CASSFSAGANVLTF
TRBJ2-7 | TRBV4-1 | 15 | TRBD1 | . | TGCGCCAGCAGCCAAGAGGACAGGATGACCTACGAGCAGTACTTC | CASSQEDRMTYEQYF
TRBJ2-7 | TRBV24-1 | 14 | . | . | TGTGCCACCAGTGATTTGGGACAATCCTACGAGCAGTACTTC | CATSDLGQSYEQYF
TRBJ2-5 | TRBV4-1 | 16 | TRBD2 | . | TGCGCCAGCAGCCAAGCTAGCGGGAGTTTGTTGGAGACCCAGTACTTC | CASSQASGSLLETQYF
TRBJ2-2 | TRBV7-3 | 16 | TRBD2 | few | TGTGCCAGCAGTGAGGCTAGCGGGGCGAACACCGGGGAGCTGTTTTTT | CASSEASGANTGELFF
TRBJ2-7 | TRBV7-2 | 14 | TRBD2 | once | TGTGCCAGCAGTAGACTAGCGGAGACGCACGAGCAGTACTTC | CASSRLAETHEQYF
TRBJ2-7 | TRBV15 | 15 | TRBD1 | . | TGTGCCACCAGCGGTCCGGGACAGGGGTACTACGAGCAGTACTTC | CATSGPGQGYYEQYF
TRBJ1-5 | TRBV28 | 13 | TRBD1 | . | TGTGCCAGCAGTCTTCAGGGGGGTCAGCCCCAGCATTTT | CASSLQGGQPQHF
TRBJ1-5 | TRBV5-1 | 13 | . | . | TGCGCCAGCAGGAGGGGGGCTAATCAGCCCCAGCATTTT | CASRRGANQPQHF
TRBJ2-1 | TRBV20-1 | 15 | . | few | TGCAGGGCGGATCCAGTGGATTCCCACTACAATGAGCAGTTCTTC | CRADPVDSHYNEQFF